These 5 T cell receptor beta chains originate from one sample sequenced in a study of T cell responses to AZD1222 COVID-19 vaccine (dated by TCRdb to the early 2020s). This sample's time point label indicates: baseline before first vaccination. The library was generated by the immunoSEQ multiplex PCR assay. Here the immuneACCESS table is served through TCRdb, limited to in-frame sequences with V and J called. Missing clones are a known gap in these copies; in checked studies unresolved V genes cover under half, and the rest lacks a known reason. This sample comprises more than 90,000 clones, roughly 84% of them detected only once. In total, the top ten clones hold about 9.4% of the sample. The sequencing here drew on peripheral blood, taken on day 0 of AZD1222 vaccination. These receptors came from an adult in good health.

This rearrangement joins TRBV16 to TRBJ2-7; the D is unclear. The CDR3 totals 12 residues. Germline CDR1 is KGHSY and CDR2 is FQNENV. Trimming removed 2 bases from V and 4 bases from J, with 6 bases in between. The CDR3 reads CASSQTVYEQYF. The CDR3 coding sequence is TGTGCCAGCAGCCAAACGGTATACGAGCAGTACTTC.

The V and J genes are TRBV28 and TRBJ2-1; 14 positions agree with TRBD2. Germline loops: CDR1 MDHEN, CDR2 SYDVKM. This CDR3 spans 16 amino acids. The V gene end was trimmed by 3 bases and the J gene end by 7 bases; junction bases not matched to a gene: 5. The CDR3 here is CASSFGLAGGGNEQFF. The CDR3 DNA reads TGTGCCAGCAGTTTTGGACTAGCGGGAGGCGGGAATGAGCAGTTCTTC.

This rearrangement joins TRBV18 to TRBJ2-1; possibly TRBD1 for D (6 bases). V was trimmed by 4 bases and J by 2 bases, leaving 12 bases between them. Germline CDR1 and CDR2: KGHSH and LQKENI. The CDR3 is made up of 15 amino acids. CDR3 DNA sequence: TGTGCCAGCTCACTCCAGCAGGGGACCTACAATGAGCAGTTCTTC. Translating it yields CASSLQQGTYNEQFF.

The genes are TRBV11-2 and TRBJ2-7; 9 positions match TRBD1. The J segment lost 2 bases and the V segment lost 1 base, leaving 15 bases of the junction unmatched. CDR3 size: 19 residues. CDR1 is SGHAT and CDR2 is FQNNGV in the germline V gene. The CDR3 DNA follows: TGTGCCAGCAGCTTAGCTGTAGTGACAGGGGGAGGTCGGGCCTACGAGCAGTACTTC. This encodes CASSLAVVTGGGRAYEQYF.

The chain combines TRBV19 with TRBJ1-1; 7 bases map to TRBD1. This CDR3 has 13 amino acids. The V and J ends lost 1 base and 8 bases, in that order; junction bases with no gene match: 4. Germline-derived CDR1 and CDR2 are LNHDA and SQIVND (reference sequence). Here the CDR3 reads CASSIGQGYEAFF. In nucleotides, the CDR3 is TGTGCCAGTAGTATAGGACAGGGATACGAAGCTTTCTTT. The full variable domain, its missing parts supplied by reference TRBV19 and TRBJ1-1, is DGGITQSPKYLFRKEGQNVTLSCEQNLNHDAMYWYRQDPGQGLRLIYYSQIVNDFQKGDIAEGYSVSREKKESFPLTVTSAQKNPTAFYLCASSIGQGYEAFFGQGTRLTVV.